Only one count was recorded for the clone carrying this T cell receptor (beta chain). Antigen unknown. Generated by immunoSEQ multiplex PCR, the TCRdb table keeps only in-frame clones and is missing some. The sample consists of tens of thousands of clones, about 89% of them appearing once. CDR1 is MDHEN and CDR2 is SYDVKM in the germline V gene. Trimming at V came to 8 bases and at J to 3 bases, leaving 5 bases not matched to a gene. The CDR3 has 13 residues. This record belongs to a study of T cell responses to AZD1222 COVID-19 vaccine. Study-wide results and caveats: Most donors were white British and more were female, and clonal diversity was possibly underestimated.

The sample consisted of peripheral blood, taken on day 0 of MenACWY control vaccination. This chain joins TRBV28 and TRBJ1-2, with 8 bases lining up with TRBD1. The sequence was obtained from an adult in good health. The CDR3 here is CASRPTGDYGYTF. The CDR3 DNA follows: TGTGCCAGCCGCCCGACAGGGGACTATGGCTACACCTTC.